Each of the 23 T cell receptor beta chains below was sequenced from the same sample in a study of tumor-infiltrating lymphocytes in primary liver carcinoma. Each 20-30 mg portion of unsorted bulk tissue served as the source for co-extraction of RNA and DNA. Total RNA amounting to around 530 ng was the source from which TCR beta cDNA was made with a constant-region primer. Amplification in three nested multiplex PCR rounds with slightly modified ARM-PCR gave rise to TCR beta libraries. Primers for the first two PCR rounds were TRBV1-TRBV30 forward primers and a C-beta reverse primer (about 11 cycles per round). One entry per CDR3 protein results from TCRdb running MiXCR on the multiplex PCR reads. The sample comprises some 190,000 distinct CDR3 sequences, around four fifths of which are singletons, and around 18% rests with the top ten. Input material: tumor tissue from primary liver carcinoma. The source is a man in his forties or fifties with primary liver carcinoma and hepatitis B virus infection.

Worth noting for this clonotype: This may be a read error, as it is one base from a much larger clone. The chain employs TRBV7-9 and TRBJ2-3, with 14 bases fitting TRBD2. Germline V gives CDR1 SEHNR, CDR2 FQNEAQ (reference sequence). The CDR3 sequence is 17 residues long. The CDR3 is CANSLAGLAGEGDTQYF. In nucleotides, the CDR3 is TGTGCCAACAGCTTAGCGGGACTAGCGGGAGAAGGAGATACGCAGTATTTT.

Note on this clonotype: Mismatch with germline at one junction end may stem from a read error. The V call is TRBV4-2, the J call TRBJ2-1, with D possibly being TRBD2 (6 bases). The CDR3 length is 17 residues. Germline V CDR1 and CDR2: LGHNA, YNFKEQ. The DNA for the CDR3 is TGTGCCAGCAGTCAAGGCGGTAGCGGAGACTCCTTCAATGAGCAGTTCTTC. It yields the protein CASSQGGSGDSFNEQFF.

As to this clonotype: The junction departs from germline at one end; a sequencing error may be responsible. J is TRBJ2-7 and V is TRBV6-6; 10 positions agree with TRBD2. The germline gives CDR1 MNHNY, CDR2 SVGAGI (reference sequence). CDR3 length: 16 amino acids. This chain's CDR3 is CTSRHRAGGHTYEQYF. The CDR3 DNA is TGTACCAGCCGTCATCGAGCGGGAGGGCATACCTACGAGCAGTACTTC.

In DNA form, the CDR3 reads TGTGCCATCTCGGAGGGGCCGGCCTACAATGAGCAGTTCTTC. It codes for CAISEGPAYNEQFF. This chain joins TRBV6-1 and TRBJ2-1; D might be TRBD2 (6 bases). With 10 bases removed from V and 2 bases from J, the gap between germline ends came to 15 bases. The germline V gene has CDR1 MNHNS and CDR2 SASEGT. CDR3 length equals 14 residues.

Concerning this clonotype: In this CDR3 the conserved last residue, phenylalanine or tryptophan, is missing, so a read error is likely. Because the CDR3's place on the DNA is in doubt, the DNA is left out and the CDR3 is given as listed by TCRdb. The chain employs TRBV5-5 and TRBJ2-5; the table's D call, TRBD1, has no DNA check behind it. The CDR3 is 14 residues long, ends included. CDR1 and CDR2 (germline): SGHKS, YYEKEE (reference sequence). CDR3 sequence: CASTWGGRGDTLYY.

With regard to this clonotype: Compared with germline, one end of the junction differs, possibly owing to a read error. V and J are TRBV5-1 and TRBJ2-5, with 9 bases lining up with TRBD2. The CDR3 runs 16 residues. Germline V gene sequence: CDR1 SGHRS, CDR2 YFSETQ. CDR3 sequence (DNA): TGCGCCAACAGCCTCAGAGCCCTAGCGGGAATAGAGACCCAGTACTTC. As protein: CANSLRALAGIETQYF.

A remark on this clonotype: The junction differs from germline at one of its ends, possibly a read error. This chain joins TRBV6-1 and TRBJ2-5; TRBD2 matches at 13 bases. CDR1 is MNHNS and CDR2 is SASEGT in the germline V gene. CDR3 size: 15 residues. The CDR3 nucleotides read TGTGCCAGCATGCATGGACTAGCGGGAGAAGAGGCCCAATACTTC. Amino acid sequence: CASMHGLAGEEAQYF.

V gene TRBV24-1 combines with J gene TRBJ2-1, with 7 bases aligning to TRBD2. With V trimmed by 3 bases and J by 12 bases, 10 bases remained unmatched. CDR1 is KGHDR and CDR2 is SFDVKD in the germline V gene. The CDR3 runs to 14 residues. CDR3 nucleotides: TGTGCCACCAGTGATCCAGCGGGAAACAATAGGCAGTTCTTC. It is translated as CATSDPAGNNRQFF.

About this clonotype: A much bigger clone sits one base away, suggesting this may be a read error. This chain joins TRBV28 and TRBJ2-7; perhaps D is TRBD1 or TRBD2 (6 bases each). This CDR3 is built from 16 residues. Germline assignment: CDR1 MDHEN and CDR2 SYDVKM. Trimming left V 7 bases short and J 5 bases short, with 24 bases between. The DNA of the CDR3 is TGTGCCAGCAATGTCATACAGGGCTTCGGGGGAAACGAGCAGTACTTC. Protein sequence: CASNVIQGFGGNEQYF.

Points on this clonotype: A junction boundary mismatches the germline segment, possibly from a read error. The V call is TRBV24-1, the J call TRBJ2-5; D not resolved. The CDR3 length is 14 residues. Germline V gene sequence: CDR1 KGHDR, CDR2 SFDVKD. In DNA, the CDR3 is TGTGCCACTAGTGATCCGGGCCGTCAAGAGACCCAGTACTTC. Protein product: CATSDPGRQETQYF.

This clonotype was seen only a few times. This clone may be a read error of a much larger clone one base away. CDR3 loop: CVSRRDLGETQYF. Here the CDR3 DNA reads TGTGTCAGCAGACGGGACCTCGGAGAGACCCAGTACTTC. The chain employs TRBV5-8 and TRBJ2-5, with D possibly being TRBD1 or TRBD2 (5 bases each). The CDR3 totals 13 residues. Germline CDR1 is SGHTS and CDR2 is YDEGEE.

Regarding this clonotype: The junction does not match germline at one end; this may be a read error. The gene calls are TRBV10-3 and TRBJ1-2; possible D gene TRBD1, 6 bases. Per germline, CDR1 ENHRY and CDR2 SYGVKD. The CDR3 is made up of 14 amino acids. CDR3 sequence (DNA): TGTGCCATCAGAGAGTCGTCAGGGGACTGTGGCTACACCTTC. This codes for CAIRESSGDCGYTF.

In this sample, this clonotype turned up a few times. Possible read error: a much larger clone is one base away. The rearrangement links TRBV20-1 to TRBJ1-1, with 10 bases identical to TRBD1. CDR1 DFQATT and CDR2 SNEGSKA come from the germline V gene (reference sequence). The CDR3 covers 14 residues. The CDR3: CSTRVTTGGPEAFF. The CDR3 DNA reads TGCAGTACTAGAGTGACGACAGGGGGCCCAGAAGCTTTCTTT.

Details on this clonotype: At one of its ends the junction is not consistent with the germline gene, which may arise from a read error. CDR3 protein: CSARGRGSSYEQCF. In DNA form, the CDR3 reads TGCAGCGCGAGGGGTCGAGGGAGCTCCTACGAGCAGTGCTTC. The J gene is TRBJ2-7, the V gene TRBV29-1; D is possibly TRBD1 or TRBD2 (5 bases each). This CDR3 comprises 14 residues. Germline lookup yields CDR1 SQVTM and CDR2 ANQGSEA.

In the case of this clonotype: A junction end diverges from the germline sequence, so it may reflect a read error. This CDR3 is CASNLDRGGRFYNEQLF. The CDR3, as DNA: TGTGCCAGCAACTTGGATAGGGGCGGGAGGTTCTACAATGAGCAGCTCTTC. V and J are TRBV11-2 and TRBJ2-1; 8 positions match TRBD2. Germline CDR1 and CDR2: SGHAT and FQNNGV. This CDR3 comprises 17 residues.

Concerning this clonotype itself: One junction end disagrees with the germline gene, perhaps due to a read error. The chain recombines TRBV12-3 or TRBV12-4 with TRBJ1-1, with D possibly matching TRBD1 (6 bases). This CDR3 has 14 residues. CDR3 bases: TGTGCCATCAGTTCGGTAGACAGGAACAGTGAAGCTTTCTTT. This sequence encodes CAISSVDRNSEAFF.

Details on this clonotype: A read error is possible here, since a much larger clone lies one base away. The CDR3 protein is CTSSVQGAHEQYF. The CDR3 region has the DNA TGTACCAGCAGCGTCCAGGGGGCGCACGAGCAGTACTTC. The chain carries TRBV7-9 and TRBJ2-7; 8 bases agree with TRBD1. CDR1 SEHNR and CDR2 FQNEAQ come from the germline V gene (reference sequence). CDR3 size: 13 residues.

A remark on this clonotype: The missing conserved phenylalanine or tryptophan at the end of this CDR3 makes a read error likely. The chain recombines TRBV11-1 with TRBJ2-3; D is perhaps TRBD2 (5 bases). CDR3 length: 14 residues. CDR1 and CDR2 (germline): SGHAT, FQDESV (reference sequence). As DNA, the CDR3 is TGTGCCAGCAGCTTTGGATCTAGCACAGATAGGCAGTATGTT. Encoded protein: CASSFGSSTDRQYV.

Points on this clonotype: Its ends do not fully match the called genes, so a read error is possible. The rearrangement links TRBV5-6 to TRBJ2-7, with unresolved D. From germline, CDR1 is SGHDT and CDR2 YYEEEE. The CDR3 covers 12 residues. CDR3 DNA: TGTGCCTGCAGAACCGGAGAAAACGAGCAGTACTTC. This sequence encodes CACRTGENEQYF.

The V and J genes are TRBV4-2 and TRBJ2-1, with D uncertain. The length of the CDR3 is 15 residues. CDR1 is LGHNA, CDR2 YNFKEQ, per germline. V lost 10 bases, J lost 8 bases, and 24 bases lay in between. The CDR3 coding sequence is TGTGCCATCAACCAGCCCTCGGACGGCGGCTATGAGCAGTTCTTC. This encodes CAINQPSDGGYEQFF.

On this clonotype: The CDR3 end shows no conserved phenylalanine or tryptophan, and so a read error is likely. The chain links TRBV6-2 or TRBV6-3 to TRBJ1-1; D possibly corresponds to TRBD1 (5 bases). Per the germline V gene, CDR1 is MNHEY and CDR2 is SVGEGT. The CDR3 consists of 14 residues. Here the CDR3 reads CASRRGGMNTEAFS. Written as DNA, the CDR3 is TGTGCCAGTCGGCGGGGGGGGATGAATACTGAAGCTTTCTCT.

Details on this clonotype: Germline is not matched at one junction end, which may reflect a read error. The J gene is TRBJ2-3, the V gene TRBV5-1, with D possibly called TRBD1 or TRBD2 (5 bases each). Looked up from germline, CDR1 is SGHRS and CDR2 is YFSETQ. CDR3 size: 14 residues. CDR3 sequence (DNA): TGTGCCAGCAGCCCCGGGACCAAGACAGATACGCAGTATTTT. Translating it yields CASSPGTKTDTQYF.

This clonotype was detected many times. A read error may explain this, as a much larger clone is one base away. The CDR3 spells CASREPGRVNTGAFF. DNA of the CDR3: TGTGCCAGCAGGGAACCCGGACGGGTGAACACTGGAGCTTTCTTT. The chain recombines TRBV6-1 with TRBJ1-1; D call uncertain. There are 15 residues in the CDR3. Germline V gene data show CDR1 as MNHNS and CDR2 as SASEGT.